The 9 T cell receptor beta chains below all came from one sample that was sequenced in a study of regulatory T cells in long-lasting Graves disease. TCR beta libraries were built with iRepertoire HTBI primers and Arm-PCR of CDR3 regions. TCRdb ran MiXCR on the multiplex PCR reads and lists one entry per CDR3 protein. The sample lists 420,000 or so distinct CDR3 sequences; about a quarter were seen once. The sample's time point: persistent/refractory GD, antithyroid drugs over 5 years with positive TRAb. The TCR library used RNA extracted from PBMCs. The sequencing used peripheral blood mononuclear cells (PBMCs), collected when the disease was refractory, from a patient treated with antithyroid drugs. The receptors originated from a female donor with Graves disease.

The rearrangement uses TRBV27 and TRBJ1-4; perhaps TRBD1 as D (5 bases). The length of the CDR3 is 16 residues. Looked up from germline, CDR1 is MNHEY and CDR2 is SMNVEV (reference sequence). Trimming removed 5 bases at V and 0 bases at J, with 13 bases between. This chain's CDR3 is CASSQDGAATNEKLFF. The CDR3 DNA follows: TGTGCCAGCAGTCAGGACGGGGCCGCAACTAATGAAAAACTGTTTTTT.

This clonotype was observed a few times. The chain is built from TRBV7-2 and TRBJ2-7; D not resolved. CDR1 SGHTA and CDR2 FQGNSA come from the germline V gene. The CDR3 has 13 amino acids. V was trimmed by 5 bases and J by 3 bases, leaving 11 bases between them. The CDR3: CASSTNPGYEQYF. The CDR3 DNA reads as TGTGCCAGCAGCACCAACCCGGGCTACGAGCAGTACTTC.

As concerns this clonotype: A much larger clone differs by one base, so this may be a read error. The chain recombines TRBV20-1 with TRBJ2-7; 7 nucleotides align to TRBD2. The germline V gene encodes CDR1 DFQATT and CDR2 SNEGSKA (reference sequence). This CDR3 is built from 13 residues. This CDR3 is CSAASGGYYGQYF. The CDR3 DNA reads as TGCAGTGCTGCTAGCGGAGGATACTACGGGCAGTACTTC.

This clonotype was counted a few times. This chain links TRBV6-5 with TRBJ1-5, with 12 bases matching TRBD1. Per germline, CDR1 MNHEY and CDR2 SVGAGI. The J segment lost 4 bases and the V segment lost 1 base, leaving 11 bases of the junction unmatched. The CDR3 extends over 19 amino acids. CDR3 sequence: CASSYYPPGTGGENQPQHF. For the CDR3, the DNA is TGTGCCAGCAGTTACTACCCTCCCGGGACAGGGGGCGAGAATCAGCCCCAGCATTTT.

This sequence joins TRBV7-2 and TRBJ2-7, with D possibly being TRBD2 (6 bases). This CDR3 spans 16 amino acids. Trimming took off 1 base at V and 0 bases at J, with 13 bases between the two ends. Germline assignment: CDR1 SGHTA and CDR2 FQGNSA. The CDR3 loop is CASSLEAGPLSYEQYF. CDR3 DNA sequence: TGTGCCAGCAGCTTAGAGGCGGGACCCCTCTCCTACGAGCAGTACTTC.

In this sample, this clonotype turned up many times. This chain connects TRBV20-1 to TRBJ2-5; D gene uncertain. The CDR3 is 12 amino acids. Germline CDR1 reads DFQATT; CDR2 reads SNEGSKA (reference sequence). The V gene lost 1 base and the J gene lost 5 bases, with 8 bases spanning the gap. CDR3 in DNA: TGCAGTGCTAGAGCGTCTGGGGAGACCCAGTACTTC. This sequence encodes CSARASGETQYF.

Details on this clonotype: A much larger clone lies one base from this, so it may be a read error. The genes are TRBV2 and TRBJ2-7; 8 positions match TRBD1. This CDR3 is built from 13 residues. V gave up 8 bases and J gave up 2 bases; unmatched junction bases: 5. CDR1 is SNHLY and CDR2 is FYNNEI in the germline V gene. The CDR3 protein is CASGQGHTYEQYF. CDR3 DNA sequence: TGTGCCAGCGGACAGGGCCATACCTACGAGCAGTACTTC.

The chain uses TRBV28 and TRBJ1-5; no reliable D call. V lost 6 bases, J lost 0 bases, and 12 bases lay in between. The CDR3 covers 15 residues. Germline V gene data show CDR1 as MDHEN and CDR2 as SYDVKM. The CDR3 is CASSLQQYSNQPQHF. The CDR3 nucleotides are TGTGCCAGCAGCCTCCAGCAGTATAGCAATCAGCCCCAGCATTTT.

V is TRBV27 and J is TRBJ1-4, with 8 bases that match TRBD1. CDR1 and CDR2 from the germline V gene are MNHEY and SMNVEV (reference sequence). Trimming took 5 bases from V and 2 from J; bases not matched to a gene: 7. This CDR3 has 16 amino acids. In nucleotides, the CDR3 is TGTGCCAGCAGTATAACAGGGGGTCGGACTAATGAAAAACTGTTTTTT. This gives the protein CASSITGGRTNEKLFF. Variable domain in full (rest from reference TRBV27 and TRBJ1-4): EAQVTQNPRYLITVTGKKLTVTCSQNMNHEYMSWYRQDPGLGLRQIYYSMNVEVTDKGDVPEGYKVSRKEKRNFPLILESPSPNQTSLYFCASSITGGRTNEKLFFGSGTQLSVL.